This T cell receptor (beta chain) emerged from a study of blood T cell repertoires in COVID-19. About the study: Sites in the United States, Italy and Spain provided acute and convalescent COVID-19 samples. Sample material is recorded as cDNA or gDNA derived from T cells, B-cell-depleted T cells, or PBMCs.

Per the original data handling: Amplification of reference gene primers was used by the study to estimate nucleated cell counts. The repertoire was sequenced with immunoSEQ multiplex PCR; TCRdb's copy has only in-frame clones and lacks some. That table supplies the V and J calls and clone size; D and trimming were determined from the DNA. The sample contains around 450,000 clones, around nine tenths of which appear only once. Germline CDR1 is SGHRS and CDR2 is YFSETQ. CDR3 length: 15 amino acids. V dropped 4 bases and J dropped 0 bases, with 14 bases sitting between them. Sequencing used peripheral blood. The chain combines TRBV5-1 with TRBJ2-7, with a tentative D call TRBD2 (7 bases). This clonotype originated in a woman in her 30s with acute or convalescent COVID-19. This CDR3 is CASSPTGGPSYEQYF. CDR3 nucleotides: TGCGCCAGCAGCCCGACGGGGGGCCCCTCCTACGAGCAGTACTTC. Full variable domain (rest looked up from reference TRBV5-1 and TRBJ2-7): KAGVTQTPRYLIKTRGQQVTLSCSPISGHRSVSWYQQTPGQGLQFLFEYFSETQRNKGNFPGRFSGRQFSNSRSEMNVSTLELGDSALYLCASSPTGGPSYEQYFGPGTRLTVT.